Following are 16 T cell receptor beta chains from one sample sequenced in a study of cytomegalovirus exposure and HLA in healthy donors (dated by TCRdb to about 2017). The library was prepared using the immunoSEQ multiplex PCR assay. For the multiplex PCR, a mixture combining 60 forward primers for TCR Vbeta segments and 13 reverse primers for TCR Jbeta segments was used. TCRdb mirrors the immuneACCESS table, restricted to in-frame sequences. Some clones are absent from its copies; in checked studies, under half trace to an unresolved V gene, and the reason for the others is unknown. The sample table on file contains 150,000 to 200,000 clones. Of the sample, about 1.2% is held by the ten largest clones. The sample consisted of PBMCs. Source of these receptors: a woman aged 55 to 70 in good health and CMV-seronegative.

The chain has TRBV19 and TRBJ2-7; possible D gene TRBD1, 5 bases. Germline assignment: CDR1 LNHDA and CDR2 SQIVND (reference sequence). This CDR3 is built from 12 residues. V shed 4 bases and J shed 5 bases, with 9 bases lying between them. Here the CDR3 DNA reads TGTGCCAGTAGTACAGGGTTCCACGAGCAGTACTTC. It yields the protein CASSTGFHEQYF.

The chain is built from TRBV7-9 and TRBJ2-7; 7 positions match TRBD2. Trimming at V came to 5 bases and at J to 3 bases, leaving 10 bases not matched to a gene. This CDR3 comprises 15 residues. The germline CDR1 and CDR2 sequences are SEHNR and FQNEAQ (reference sequence). CDR3 sequence: CASSLTRGVYYEQYF. The CDR3 coding sequence is TGTGCCAGCAGCCTAACTCGGGGGGTTTACTACGAGCAGTACTTC.

The CDR3 region is CASSQRVSGYTF. The CDR3 DNA reads as TGTGCCAGCAGCCAGAGGGTGAGCGGCTACACCTTC. The chain carries TRBV5-6 and TRBJ1-2; no clear D. Germline CDR1 reads SGHDT; CDR2 reads YYEEEE. This CDR3 has 12 amino acids. V was cut by 4 bases and J by 8 bases, with 12 bases left in between.

The chain employs TRBV5-1 and TRBJ1-1; perhaps TRBD1 as D (6 bases). Trimming removed 2 bases at V and 6 bases at J, with 14 bases between. This CDR3 is 14 amino acids long. Germline V gene sequence: CDR1 SGHRS, CDR2 YFSETQ. In nucleotides, the CDR3 is TGCGCCAGCAGCTTATACAGGGTAGGCGCTGAAGCTTTCTTT. Its protein is CASSLYRVGAEAFF.

With regard to this clone: Different DNA sequences within this sample yield the same CDR3. This rearrangement joins TRBV7-9 to TRBJ1-2; D not resolved. Trimming took off 1 base at V and 5 bases at J, with 8 bases between the two ends. Per the germline V gene, CDR1 is SEHNR and CDR2 is FQNEAQ (reference sequence). The CDR3 is 13 residues long. CDR3 nucleotides: TGTGCCAGCAGCTTAGGTGGAGAATATGGCTACACCTTC. Amino acids: CASSLGGEYGYTF. Based on the CDR3 plus reference TRBV7-9 and TRBJ1-2, the full variable domain is DTGVSQNPRHKITKRGQNVTFRCDPISEHNRLYWYRQTLGQGPEFLTYFQNEAQLEKSRLLSDRFSAERPKGSFSTLEIQRTEQGDSAMYLCASSLGGEYGYTFGSGTRLTVV.

J is TRBJ1-5 and V is TRBV30; 9 bases align to TRBD1. The germline V gene has CDR1 GTSNPN and CDR2 SVGIG (reference sequence). V lost 1 base, J lost 7 bases, and 5 bases stayed unmatched. The CDR3 length is 14 residues. The CDR3 nucleotides are TGTGCCTGGAGTGCCGGACAGGGGTTACAGCCCCAGCATTTT. The encoded protein is CAWSAGQGLQPQHF.

The chain carries TRBV10-3 and TRBJ2-3, with 7 bases aligning to TRBD2. V dropped 4 bases and J dropped 2; count of bases not matched to a gene: 12. Germline assignment: CDR1 ENHRY and CDR2 SYGVKD. The CDR3 has 17 amino acids. The CDR3 DNA reads TGTGCCATCAGTGGGGCGTATCGGCTAGCGGCCACAGATACGCAGTATTTT. Amino acids: CAISGAYRLAATDTQYF.

The rearrangement links TRBV7-3 to TRBJ1-5; D is ambiguous. The CDR3 is made up of 14 amino acids. V was trimmed by 2 bases and J by 7 bases, leaving 12 bases between them. CDR1 and CDR2 from the germline V gene are SGHTA and FQGTGA. This chain's CDR3 is CASSLYSAGQPQHF. The CDR3 nucleotides are TGTGCCAGCAGCTTATATTCCGCGGGCCAGCCCCAGCATTTT.

V and J are TRBV2 and TRBJ1-5; 10 bases are shared with TRBD1. CDR1 SNHLY and CDR2 FYNNEI come from the germline V gene. V shed 6 bases and J 4 bases; nucleotides not matched to a gene: 6. The CDR3 covers 15 residues. CDR3 amino acids: CASRGPGQGNQPQHF. The CDR3 nucleotides are TGTGCCAGCAGGGGTCCGGGACAGGGGAATCAGCCCCAGCATTTT.

The chain carries TRBV7-2 and TRBJ2-1; TRBD2 aligns across 7 bases. The CDR3 covers 15 residues. Losses at the gene ends were 4 bases for V and 2 bases for J; bases not matched to a gene: 5. Germline CDR1 reads SGHTA; CDR2 reads FQGNSA. CDR3 amino acids: CASSSSSGPYNEQFF. For the CDR3, the DNA is TGTGCCAGCAGCTCATCTAGCGGACCCTACAATGAGCAGTTCTTC.

CDR3 loop: CASSFQGAGELFF. CDR3 sequence (DNA): TGTGCCAGCAGTTTCCAGGGGGCCGGGGAGCTGTTTTTT. The rearrangement joins TRBV27 to TRBJ2-2, with 7 bases fitting TRBD1. The CDR3 runs 13 residues. The J segment lost 6 bases and the V segment lost 3 bases, leaving 1 base of the junction unmatched. The germline gives CDR1 MNHEY, CDR2 SMNVEV (reference sequence).

The rearrangement joins TRBV19 to TRBJ2-7, with 8 bases aligning to TRBD1. CDR3 length equals 14 residues. The V segment lost 3 bases and the J segment 4 bases; nucleotides outside the gene matches: 5. Looked up from germline, CDR1 is LNHDA and CDR2 is SQIVND (reference sequence). The CDR3 bases are TGTGCCAGTAGTATGGACAGGGAGCAGTACGAGCAGTACTTC. As protein: CASSMDREQYEQYF.

The chain employs TRBV14 and TRBJ1-2; unclear D gene. The CDR3 covers 16 residues. With 0 bases removed from V and 7 bases from J, the gap between germline ends came to 18 bases. The germline V gene has CDR1 SGHDN and CDR2 FVKESK. The CDR3 nucleotides are TGTGCCAGCAGCCAAGAGAGGGCCGGGCCTGGAGGTGGCTACACCTTC. Translating gives CASSQERAGPGGGYTF.

As DNA, the CDR3 is TGCGCCAGCAGCTTTGGACAGATCTATGGCTACACCTTC. It translates to CASSFGQIYGYTF. This rearrangement joins TRBV5-1 to TRBJ1-2; D is possibly TRBD1 (6 bases). The V gene's germline CDR1 is SGHRS and CDR2 YFSETQ. V lost 2 bases and J lost 4, with 9 bases in between. The CDR3 has 13 residues.

The V and J genes are TRBV5-4 and TRBJ1-1; 8 positions agree with TRBD1. V shed 6 bases and J 1 base; nucleotides not matched to a gene: 5. Germline V lookup: CDR1 SGHNT, CDR2 YYREEE (reference sequence). The CDR3 is 14 residues long. In DNA, the CDR3 is TGTGCCAGCACCAGGGGGCTCGAGAACACTGAAGCTTTCTTT. Encoded protein: CASTRGLENTEAFF.

This chain links TRBV5-6 with TRBJ1-4; D uncertain. The length of the CDR3 is 17 residues. V lost 4 bases to trimming and J lost 7 bases, with 23 bases between them. Germline V lookup: CDR1 SGHDT, CDR2 YYEEEE. As DNA, the CDR3 is TGTGCCAGCAGCCTGGAACCCCGACGAGGAAGGAGTGAAAAACTGTTTTTT. Residues: CASSLEPRRGRSEKLFF.